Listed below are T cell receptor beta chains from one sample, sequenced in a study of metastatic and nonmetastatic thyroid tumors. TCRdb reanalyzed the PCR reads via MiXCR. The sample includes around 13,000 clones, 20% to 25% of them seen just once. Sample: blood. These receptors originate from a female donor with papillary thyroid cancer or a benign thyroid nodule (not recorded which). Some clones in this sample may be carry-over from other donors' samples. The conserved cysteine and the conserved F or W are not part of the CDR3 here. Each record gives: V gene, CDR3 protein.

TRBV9	ASSTRTGAGETQY
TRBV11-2	ASSLVIFLGTGDTEAF
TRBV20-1	SASPPGTDTYNEQF
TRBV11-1	ASSHGTGVYNEQF
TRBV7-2	ASSLETGGYEQY
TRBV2	ASSYQGTNQPQH
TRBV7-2	ASSLGAANTEAF
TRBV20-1	SARDIWGGLSTDTQY
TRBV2	ASSERMSSYNEQF
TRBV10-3	AISAGTEQVYGYT
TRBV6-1	ASRPIDGHYGYT
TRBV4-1	ASSQEDNTGELF
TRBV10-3	AFRASGTDTQY
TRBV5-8	ASSLHSSRPNTEAF
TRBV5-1	ASSPHRLALDTGELF
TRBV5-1	ASSSGTGGGTDTQY
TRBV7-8	ASSFRTSGRKDTGELF